This T cell receptor (beta chain) is drawn from a study of spatial heterogeneity in lung cancer. Study-wide background: Raw reads showed each unique TCR and UMI combination turning up more than ten times on average.

TCRdb re-analysed the 5' RACE reads in MiXCR, keeping a single row per CDR3 protein. The sample has roughly 82,000 distinct CDR3 sequences, roughly 12% seen once. V lost 8 bases to trimming and J lost 2 bases, with 18 bases between them. The germline V gene encodes CDR1 DFQATT and CDR2 SNEGSKA (reference sequence). The CDR3 is 14 amino acids. This clonotype was seen a few times. Time point here: sample taken at primary tumor resection. Frozen PBMC, nontumor lung or tumor provided whole RNA, which was sequenced unsorted. The rearrangement uses TRBV20-1 and TRBJ1-2, with D perhaps TRBD1 (5 bases). The clonotype was recovered from a male donor with early-stage non-small cell lung cancer. Specimen: PBMCs, collected at surgery. This CDR3 is CSTQSTGGNYGYTF. CDR3 DNA: TGCAGTACTCAGTCAACTGGGGGGAACTATGGCTACACCTTC.